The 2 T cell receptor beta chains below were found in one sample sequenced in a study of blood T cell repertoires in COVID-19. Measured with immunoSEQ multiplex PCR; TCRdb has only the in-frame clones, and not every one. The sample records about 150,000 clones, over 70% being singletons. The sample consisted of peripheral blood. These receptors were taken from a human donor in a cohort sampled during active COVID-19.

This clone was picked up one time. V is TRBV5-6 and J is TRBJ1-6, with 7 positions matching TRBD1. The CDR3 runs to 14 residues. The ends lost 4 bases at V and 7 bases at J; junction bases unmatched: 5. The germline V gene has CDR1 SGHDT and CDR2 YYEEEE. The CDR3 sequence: CASSPGGLNSPLHF. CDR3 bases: TGTGCCAGCAGCCCAGGGGGTTTGAATTCACCCCTCCACTTT. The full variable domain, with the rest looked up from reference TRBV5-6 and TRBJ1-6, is DAGVTQSPTHLIKTRGQQVTLRCSPKSGHDTVSWYQQALGQGPQFIFQYYEEEERQRGNFPDRFSGHQFPNYSSELNVNALLLGDSALYLCASSPGGLNSPLHFGNGTRLTVT.

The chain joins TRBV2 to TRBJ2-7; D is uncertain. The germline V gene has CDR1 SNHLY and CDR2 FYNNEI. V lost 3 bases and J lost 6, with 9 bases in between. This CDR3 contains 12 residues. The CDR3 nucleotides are TGTGCCAGCAGTGATAGGAGATTCGAGCAGTACTTC. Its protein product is CASSDRRFEQYF.